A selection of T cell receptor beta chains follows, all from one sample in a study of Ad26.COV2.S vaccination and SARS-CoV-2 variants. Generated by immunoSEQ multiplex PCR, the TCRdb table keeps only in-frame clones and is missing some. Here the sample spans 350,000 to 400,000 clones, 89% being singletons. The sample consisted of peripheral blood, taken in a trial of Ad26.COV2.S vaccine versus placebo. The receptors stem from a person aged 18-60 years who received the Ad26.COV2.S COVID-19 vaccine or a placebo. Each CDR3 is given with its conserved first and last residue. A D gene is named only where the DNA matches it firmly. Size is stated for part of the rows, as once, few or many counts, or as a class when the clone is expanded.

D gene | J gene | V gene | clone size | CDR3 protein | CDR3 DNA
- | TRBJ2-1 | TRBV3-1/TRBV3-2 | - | CASSPRTAQNNEQFF | TGTGCCAGCAGCCCCAGGACAGCTCAAAACAATGAGCAGTTCTTC
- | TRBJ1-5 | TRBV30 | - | CAWKRNNQPQHF | TGTGCCTGGAAAAGAAATAATCAGCCCCAGCATTTT
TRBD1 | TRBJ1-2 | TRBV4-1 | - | CASSQDRGLGYTF | TGCGCCAGCAGCCAAGACAGGGGGCTCGGCTACACCTTC
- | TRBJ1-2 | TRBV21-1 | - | CASSAGYGYTF | TGTGCCAGCAGCGCAGGGTATGGCTACACCTTC
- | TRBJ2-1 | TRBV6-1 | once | CASSVGLMTNSYNEQFF | TGTGCCAGCAGTGTGGGACTGATGACTAACTCCTACAATGAGCAGTTCTTC
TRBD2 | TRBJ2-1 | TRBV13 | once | CASSLWTSGSIENEQFF | TGTGCCAGCAGCTTGTGGACTAGCGGGAGTATCGAGAATGAGCAGTTCTTC
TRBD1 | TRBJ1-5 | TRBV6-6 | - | CASSPGQGLLGGNQPQHF | TGTGCCAGCAGTCCGGGACAGGGGCTCCTCGGGGGCAATCAGCCCCAGCATTTT
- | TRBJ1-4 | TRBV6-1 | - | CASSELPKLFF | TGTGCCAGCAGTGAACTCCCTAAACTGTTTTTT
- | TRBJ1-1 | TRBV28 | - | CASSFASNTEAFF | TGTGCCAGCAGTTTCGCCAGTAACACTGAAGCTTTCTTT
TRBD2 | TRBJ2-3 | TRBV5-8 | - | CASSLGTSGRTDTQYF | TGTGCCAGCAGCTTGGGGACTAGCGGGCGCACAGATACGCAGTATTTT
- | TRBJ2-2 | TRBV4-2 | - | CASSQDEGLTRTGELFF | TGTGCCAGCAGCCAAGATGAGGGACTCACGAGGACCGGGGAGCTGTTTTTT
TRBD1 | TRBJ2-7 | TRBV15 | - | CATSRDLDRGYEQYF | TGTGCCACCAGCAGAGATCTGGACAGGGGCTACGAGCAGTACTTC
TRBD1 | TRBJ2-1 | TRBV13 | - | CASRLRQGGHPFSYNEQFF | TGTGCCAGCAGACTAAGACAGGGGGGCCACCCCTTTTCCTACAATGAGCAGTTCTTC
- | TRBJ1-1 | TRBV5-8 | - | CASSLGGNTEAFF | TGTGCCAGCAGCTTGGGAGGGAACACTGAAGCTTTCTTT
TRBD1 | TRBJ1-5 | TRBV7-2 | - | CASSFGTGGNQPQHF | TGTGCCAGCAGCTTCGGGACAGGGGGCAATCAGCCCCAGCATTTT
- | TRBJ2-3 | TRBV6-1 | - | CASSEYDLRGTDTQYF | TGTGCCAGCAGTGAATACGACTTGAGGGGCACAGATACGCAGTATTTT
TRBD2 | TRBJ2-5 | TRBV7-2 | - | CASSLLSGITETQYF | TGTGCCAGCAGCTTACTTAGCGGGATAACAGAGACCCAGTACTTC
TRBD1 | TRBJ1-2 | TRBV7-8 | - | CASSSTSPGQGFYGYTF | TGTGCCAGCAGTTCAACCTCCCCGGGACAGGGGTTCTATGGCTACACCTTC
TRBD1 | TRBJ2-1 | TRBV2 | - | CASRGTGGNEQFF | TGTGCCAGCAGGGGGACAGGGGGAAATGAGCAGTTCTTC
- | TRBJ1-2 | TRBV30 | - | CAWSGGGGYTF | TGTGCCTGGAGTGGCGGGGGCGGCTACACCTTC
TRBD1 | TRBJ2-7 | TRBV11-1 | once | CASMETGGYEQYF | TGTGCCAGCATGGAGACAGGGGGCTACGAGCAGTACTTC
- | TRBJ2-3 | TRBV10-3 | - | CAISESGTNTDTQYF | TGTGCCATCAGTGAGTCTGGGACAAACACAGATACGCAGTATTTT
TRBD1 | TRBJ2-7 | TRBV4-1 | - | CASSQVGQGYEQYF | TGCGCCAGCAGCCAGGTCGGACAGGGCTACGAGCAGTACTTC
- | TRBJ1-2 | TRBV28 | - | CASSLNNAVGYTF | TGTGCCAGCAGTTTGAATAATGCGGTTGGCTACACCTTC
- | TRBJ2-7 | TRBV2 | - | CASSELAYEQYF | TGTGCCAGCAGTGAACTAGCTTACGAGCAGTACTTC
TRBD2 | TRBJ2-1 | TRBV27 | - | CASSYGTSVNEQFF | TGTGCCAGCAGTTATGGGACTAGCGTCAATGAGCAGTTCTTC
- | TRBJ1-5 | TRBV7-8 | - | CASSTSGGQPQHF | TGTGCCAGCAGCACCTCCGGGGGTCAGCCCCAGCATTTT
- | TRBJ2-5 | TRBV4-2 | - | CASSQGALQETQYF | TGTGCCAGCAGCCAAGGGGCCCTCCAAGAGACCCAGTACTTC
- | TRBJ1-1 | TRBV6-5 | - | CAGGVHKNTEAFF | TGTGCCGGGGGGGTACACAAGAACACTGAAGCTTTCTTT
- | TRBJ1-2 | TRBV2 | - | CASSVGVIFEGTLGYTF | TGTGCCAGCAGTGTCGGTGTAATTTTTGAGGGAACTCTTGGCTACACCTTC
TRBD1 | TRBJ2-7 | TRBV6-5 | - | CASSYYRGASYEQYF | TGTGCCAGCAGTTACTACAGGGGGGCCTCCTACGAGCAGTACTTC
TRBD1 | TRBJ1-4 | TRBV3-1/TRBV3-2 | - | CASSQIYPGTGNEKLFF | TGTGCCAGCAGCCAAATTTACCCCGGGACAGGGAATGAAAAACTGTTTTTT
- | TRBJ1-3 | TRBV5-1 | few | CASSLTGLDSGNTIYF | TGCGCCAGCAGCTTGACCGGGCTAGACTCTGGAAACACCATATATTTT
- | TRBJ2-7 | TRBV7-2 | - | CASSFSVFNEQYF | TGTGCCAGCAGCTTTTCAGTTTTCAACGAGCAGTACTTC
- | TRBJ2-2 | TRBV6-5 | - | CASGATNSRTGELFF | TGTGCCAGCGGGGCGACGAATAGCCGTACCGGGGAGCTGTTTTTT
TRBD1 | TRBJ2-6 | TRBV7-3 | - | CASSGTGGIGANVLTF | TGTGCCAGTTCCGGGACAGGGGGAATTGGGGCCAACGTCCTGACTTTC
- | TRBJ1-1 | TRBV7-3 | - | CASSSHLNTEAFF | TGTGCCAGCAGCTCGCACCTGAACACTGAAGCTTTCTTT
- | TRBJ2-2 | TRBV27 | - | CASSEPVGELFF | TGTGCCAGCAGTGAGCCGGTCGGGGAGCTGTTTTTT
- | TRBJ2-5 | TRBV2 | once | CASSADQETQYF | TGTGCCAGCAGCGCCGACCAAGAGACCCAGTACTTC
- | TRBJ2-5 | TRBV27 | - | CASRTPAGAAETQYF | TGTGCCAGCAGGACCCCGGCAGGGGCGGCGGAGACCCAGTACTTC
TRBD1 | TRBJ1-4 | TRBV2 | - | CASRGQGNEKLFF | TGTGCCAGCAGGGGACAGGGTAATGAAAAACTGTTTTTT
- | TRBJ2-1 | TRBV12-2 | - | CASRTRTSGIYNEQFF | TGTGCAAGTCGCACCCGGACTAGCGGGATTTACAATGAGCAGTTCTTC
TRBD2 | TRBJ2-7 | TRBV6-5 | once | CASSFRRTGGPGEQYF | TGTGCCAGCAGTTTTAGGAGGACGGGAGGGCCGGGGGAGCAGTACTTC
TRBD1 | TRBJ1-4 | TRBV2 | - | CASSTQGADNEKLFF | TGTGCCAGCAGTACACAGGGGGCGGATAATGAAAAACTGTTTTTT
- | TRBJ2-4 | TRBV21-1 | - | CASSKCSTSGRSAKNIQYF | TGTGCCAGCAGCAAATGTTCTACTAGCGGGAGGTCTGCCAAAAACATTCAGTACTTC
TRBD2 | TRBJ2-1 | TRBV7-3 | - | CASSLTRRLAETYNEQFF | TGTGCCAGCAGCTTAACGAGGCGACTAGCGGAGACATACAATGAGCAGTTCTTC
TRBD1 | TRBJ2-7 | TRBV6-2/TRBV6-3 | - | CASSRTGWVYEQYF | TGTGCCAGCAGCCGGACAGGGTGGGTCTACGAGCAGTACTTC
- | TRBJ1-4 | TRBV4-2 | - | CASSQDVVGGEKLFF | TGTGCCAGCAGCCAAGATGTTGTGGGGGGGGAAAAACTGTTTTTT
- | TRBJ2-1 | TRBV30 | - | CACVQGTYNEQFF | TGTGCCTGTGTGCAGGGTACATACAATGAGCAGTTCTTC
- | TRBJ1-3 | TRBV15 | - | CATSREDGGLPYF | TGTGCCACCAGCAGAGAAGACGGTGGGCTCCCATATTTT
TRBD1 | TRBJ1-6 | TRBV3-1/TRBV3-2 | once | CASSQDDPGGALDSPLHF | TGTGCCAGCAGCCAAGATGACCCAGGGGGCGCCTTAGATTCACCCCTCCACTTT
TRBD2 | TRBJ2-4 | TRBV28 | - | CASSWGRGSKNIQYF | TGTGCCAGCAGTTGGGGGAGGGGCTCCAAAAACATTCAGTACTTC